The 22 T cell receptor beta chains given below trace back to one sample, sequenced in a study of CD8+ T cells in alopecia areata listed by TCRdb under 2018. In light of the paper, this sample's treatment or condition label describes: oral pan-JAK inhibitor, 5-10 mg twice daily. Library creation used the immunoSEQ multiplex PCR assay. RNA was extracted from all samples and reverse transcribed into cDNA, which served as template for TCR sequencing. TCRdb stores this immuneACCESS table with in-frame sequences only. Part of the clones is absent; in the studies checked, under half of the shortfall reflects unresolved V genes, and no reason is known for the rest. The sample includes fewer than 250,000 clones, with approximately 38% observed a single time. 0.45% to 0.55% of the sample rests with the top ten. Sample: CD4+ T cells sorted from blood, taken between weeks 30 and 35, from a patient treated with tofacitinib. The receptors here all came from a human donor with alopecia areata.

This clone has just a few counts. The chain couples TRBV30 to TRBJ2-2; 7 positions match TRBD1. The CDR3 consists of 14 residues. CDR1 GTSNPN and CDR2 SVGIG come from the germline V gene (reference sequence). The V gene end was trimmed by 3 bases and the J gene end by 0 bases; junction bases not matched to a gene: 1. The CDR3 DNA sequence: TGTGCCTGGAGGACAGGGTCGAACACCGGGGAGCTGTTTTTT. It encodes CAWRTGSNTGELFF.

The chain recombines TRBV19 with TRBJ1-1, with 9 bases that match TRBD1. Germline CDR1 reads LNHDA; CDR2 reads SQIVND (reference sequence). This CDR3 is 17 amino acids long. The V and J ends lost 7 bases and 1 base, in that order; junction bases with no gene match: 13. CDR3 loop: CASKYGTGKPGNTEAFF. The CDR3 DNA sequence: TGTGCCAGTAAGTATGGGACAGGGAAGCCGGGGAACACTGAAGCTTTCTTT.

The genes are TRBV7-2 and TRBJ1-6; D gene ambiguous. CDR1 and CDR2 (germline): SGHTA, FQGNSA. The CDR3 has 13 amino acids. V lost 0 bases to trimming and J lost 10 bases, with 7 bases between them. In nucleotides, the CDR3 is TGTGCCAGCAGCTTAGCGCTAGCCTCACCCCTCCACTTT. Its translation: CASSLALASPLHF.

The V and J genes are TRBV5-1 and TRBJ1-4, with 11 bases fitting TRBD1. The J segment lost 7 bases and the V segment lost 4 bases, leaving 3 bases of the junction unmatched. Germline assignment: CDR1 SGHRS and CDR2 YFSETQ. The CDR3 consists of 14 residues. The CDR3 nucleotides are TGCGCCAGCAGCCAGGACAGGGGGCGTGAAAAACTGTTTTTT. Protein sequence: CASSQDRGREKLFF.

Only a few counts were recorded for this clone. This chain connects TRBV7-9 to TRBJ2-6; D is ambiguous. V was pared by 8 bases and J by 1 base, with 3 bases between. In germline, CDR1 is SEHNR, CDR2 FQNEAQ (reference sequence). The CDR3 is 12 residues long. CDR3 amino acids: CASPSGANVLTF. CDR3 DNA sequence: TGTGCCAGCCCTTCTGGGGCCAACGTCCTGACTTTC.

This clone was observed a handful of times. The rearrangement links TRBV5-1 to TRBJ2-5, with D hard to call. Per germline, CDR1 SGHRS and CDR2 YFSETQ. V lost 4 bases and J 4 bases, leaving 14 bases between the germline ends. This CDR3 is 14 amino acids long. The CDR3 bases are TGCGCCAGCAGCGCGGACGAGGTGGTAGAGACCCAGTACTTC. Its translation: CASSADEVVETQYF.

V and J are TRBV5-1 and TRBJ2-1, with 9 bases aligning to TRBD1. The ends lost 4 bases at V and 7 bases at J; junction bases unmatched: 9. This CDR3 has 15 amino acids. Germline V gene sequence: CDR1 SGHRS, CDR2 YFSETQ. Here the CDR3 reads CASSTTGGALNEQFF. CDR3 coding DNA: TGCGCCAGCAGCACAACAGGGGGCGCGTTGAATGAGCAGTTCTTC.

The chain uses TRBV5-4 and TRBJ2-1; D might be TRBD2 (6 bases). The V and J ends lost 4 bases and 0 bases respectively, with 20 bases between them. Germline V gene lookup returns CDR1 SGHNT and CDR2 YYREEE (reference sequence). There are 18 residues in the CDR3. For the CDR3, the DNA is TGTGCCAGCAGCCCCGGGGGTCGGGGTCTCAGCTCCTACAATGAGCAGTTCTTC. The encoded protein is CASSPGGRGLSSYNEQFF.

CDR3: CASSNPARGRKGGGYTF. The CDR3 DNA is TGCGCCAGCAGCAACCCGGCTCGGGGGCGAAAGGGTGGGGGCTACACCTTC. The chain has TRBV4-1 and TRBJ1-2; maybe TRBD1 (6 bases). V lost 5 bases to trimming and J lost 8 bases, with 27 bases between them. There are 17 residues in the CDR3. Germline V gene data show CDR1 as MGHRA and CDR2 as YSYEKL.

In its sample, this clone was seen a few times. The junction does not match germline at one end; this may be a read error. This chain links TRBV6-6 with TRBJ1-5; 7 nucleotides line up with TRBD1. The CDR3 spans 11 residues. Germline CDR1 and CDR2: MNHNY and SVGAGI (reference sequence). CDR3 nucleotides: TGTGCCAGCAGTTCTACAGGGGTAAGGATTTTT. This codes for CASSSTGVRIF.

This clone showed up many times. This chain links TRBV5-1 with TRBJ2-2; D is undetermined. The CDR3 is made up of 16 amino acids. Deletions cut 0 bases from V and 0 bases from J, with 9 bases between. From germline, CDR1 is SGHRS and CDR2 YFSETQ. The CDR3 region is CASSLASSSNTGELFF. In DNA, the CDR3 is TGCGCCAGCAGCTTGGCCTCTTCCTCGAACACCGGGGAGCTGTTTTTT.

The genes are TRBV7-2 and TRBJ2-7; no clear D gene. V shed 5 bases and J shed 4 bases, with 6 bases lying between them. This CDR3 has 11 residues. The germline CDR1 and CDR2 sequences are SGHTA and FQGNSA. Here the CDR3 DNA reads TGTGCCAGCAGCATCTTATACGAGCAGTACTTC. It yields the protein CASSILYEQYF.

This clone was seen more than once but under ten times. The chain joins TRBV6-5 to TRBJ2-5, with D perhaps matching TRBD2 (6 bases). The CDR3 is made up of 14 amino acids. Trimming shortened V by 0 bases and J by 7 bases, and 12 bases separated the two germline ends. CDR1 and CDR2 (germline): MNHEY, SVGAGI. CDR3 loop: CASSYSGEAGTQYF. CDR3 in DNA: TGTGCCAGCAGTTACTCGGGGGAAGCGGGGACCCAGTACTTC.

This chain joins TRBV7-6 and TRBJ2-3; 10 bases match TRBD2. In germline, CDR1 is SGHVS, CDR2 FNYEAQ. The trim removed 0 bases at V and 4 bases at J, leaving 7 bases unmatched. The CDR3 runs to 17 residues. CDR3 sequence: CASSLARTSGSSDTQYF. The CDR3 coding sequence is TGTGCCAGCAGCTTAGCGAGGACTAGCGGTAGTTCAGATACGCAGTATTTT.

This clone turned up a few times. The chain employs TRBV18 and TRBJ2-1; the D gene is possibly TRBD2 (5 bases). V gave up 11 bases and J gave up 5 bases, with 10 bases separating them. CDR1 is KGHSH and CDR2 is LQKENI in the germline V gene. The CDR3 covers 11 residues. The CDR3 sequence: CAVRGDNEQFF. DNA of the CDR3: TGTGCCGTCCGGGGAGACAATGAGCAGTTCTTC.

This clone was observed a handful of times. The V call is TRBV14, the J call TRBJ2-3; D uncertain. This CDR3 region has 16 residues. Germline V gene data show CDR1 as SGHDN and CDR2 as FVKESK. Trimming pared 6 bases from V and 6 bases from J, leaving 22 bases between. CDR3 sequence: CASSQLSGGKEDTQYF. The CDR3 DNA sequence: TGTGCCAGCAGTCAACTGTCTGGTGGAAAGGAGGATACGCAGTATTTT.

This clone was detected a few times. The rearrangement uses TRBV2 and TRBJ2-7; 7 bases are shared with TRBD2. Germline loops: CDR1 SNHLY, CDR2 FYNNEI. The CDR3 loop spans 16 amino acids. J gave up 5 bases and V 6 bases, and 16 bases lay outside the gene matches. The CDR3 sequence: CASRRELVGGRHEQYF. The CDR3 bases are TGTGCCAGCAGACGAGAGTTAGTGGGAGGGAGGCACGAGCAGTACTTC.

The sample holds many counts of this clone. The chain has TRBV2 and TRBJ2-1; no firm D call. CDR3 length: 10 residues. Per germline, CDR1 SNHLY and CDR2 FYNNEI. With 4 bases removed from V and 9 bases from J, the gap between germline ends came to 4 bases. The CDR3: CASSGVEQFF. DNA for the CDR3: TGTGCCAGCAGTGGCGTTGAGCAGTTCTTC.

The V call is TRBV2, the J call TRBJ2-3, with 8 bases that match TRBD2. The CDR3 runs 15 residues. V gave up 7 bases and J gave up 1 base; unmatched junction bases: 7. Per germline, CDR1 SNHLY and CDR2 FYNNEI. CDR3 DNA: TGTGCCAGCACGAATCGGCGGGGGGGCACAGATACGCAGTATTTT. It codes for CASTNRRGGTDTQYF. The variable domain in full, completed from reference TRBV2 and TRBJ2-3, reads EPEVTQTPSHQVTQMGQEVILRCVPISNHLYFYWYRQILGQKVEFLVSFYNNEISEKSEIFDDQFSVERPDGSNFTLKIRSTKLEDSAMYFCASTNRRGGTDTQYFGPGTRLTVL.

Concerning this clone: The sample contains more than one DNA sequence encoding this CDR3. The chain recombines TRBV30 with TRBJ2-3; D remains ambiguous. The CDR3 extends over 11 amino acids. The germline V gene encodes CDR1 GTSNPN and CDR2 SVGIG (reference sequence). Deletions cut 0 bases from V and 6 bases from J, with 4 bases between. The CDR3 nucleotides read TGTGCCTGGAGTGTTGGCGATACGCAGTATTTT. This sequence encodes CAWSVGDTQYF.

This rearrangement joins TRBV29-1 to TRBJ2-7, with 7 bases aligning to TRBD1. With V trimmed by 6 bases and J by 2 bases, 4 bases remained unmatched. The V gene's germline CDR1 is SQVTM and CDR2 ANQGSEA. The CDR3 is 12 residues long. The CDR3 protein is CSVRDSAYEQYF. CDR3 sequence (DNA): TGCAGCGTCCGGGACAGCGCCTACGAGCAGTACTTC.

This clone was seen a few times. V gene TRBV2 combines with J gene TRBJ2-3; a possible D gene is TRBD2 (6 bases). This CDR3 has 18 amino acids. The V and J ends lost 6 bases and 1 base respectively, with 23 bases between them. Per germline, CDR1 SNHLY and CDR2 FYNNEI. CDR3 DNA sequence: TGTGCCAGCAGGCGGGGCCTCCTAACCGATGATGGCACAGATACGCAGTATTTT. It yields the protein CASRRGLLTDDGTDTQYF. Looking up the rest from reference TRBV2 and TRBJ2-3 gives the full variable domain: EPEVTQTPSHQVTQMGQEVILRCVPISNHLYFYWYRQILGQKVEFLVSFYNNEISEKSEIFDDQFSVERPDGSNFTLKIRSTKLEDSAMYFCASRRGLLTDDGTDTQYFGPGTRLTVL.